This T cell receptor beta chain is from a study of cytotoxic CD8 clonotypes in ibrutinib-treated CLL. Study information: The samples contained 260,000 or so productive templates on average. They also contained an average of around 94,000 productive rearrangements.

Germline V gene lookup returns CDR1 SGHTA and CDR2 FQGNSA. With 2 bases removed from V and 2 bases from J, the gap between germline ends came to 13 bases. The CDR3 is made up of 16 amino acids. This table comes from immunoSEQ multiplex PCR, and its TCRdb copy is limited to in-frame clones, with some not included. The table records hundreds of thousands of clones, 70% of them present only once. The chain combines TRBV7-2 with TRBJ1-5; D may be TRBD1 (5 bases). The sequences come from PBMCs, collected after 12 months of ibrutinib treatment. This clonotype originated in a human donor with chronic lymphocytic leukemia. CDR3 protein: CASSLTGTRGNQPQHF. CDR3 in DNA: TGTGCCAGCAGCTTAACCGGGACGCGGGGCAATCAGCCCCAGCATTTT.